The 24 T cell receptor beta chains below come from one sample, sequenced in a study of blood T cell repertoires in COVID-19. Measured with immunoSEQ multiplex PCR; TCRdb has only the in-frame clones, and not every one. The sample lists approximately 300,000 clones, about 88% seen once, with around 10% in the top ten. Sequenced: peripheral blood. Receptors were obtained from a young woman with COVID-19, enrolled during active disease.

CDR3 residues: CASSIVPSGSNEQFF. In DNA, the CDR3 is TGTGCCAGTAGTATAGTCCCTAGCGGGAGCAATGAGCAGTTCTTC. The chain couples TRBV19 to TRBJ2-1; 10 bases map to TRBD2. The CDR3 spans 15 residues. Germline V gene sequence: CDR1 LNHDA, CDR2 SQIVND (reference sequence). The junction had 3 bases not matched to a gene; V was cut back by 1 base and J by 6 bases.

This clone was seen just once. The chain recombines TRBV30 with TRBJ2-1; 9 bases agree with TRBD1. The CDR3 has 12 residues. Trimming cost V 1 base and J 14 bases; bases outside gene matches: 6. The germline CDR1 and CDR2 sequences are GTSNPN and SVGIG (reference sequence). In DNA form, the CDR3 reads TGTGCCTGGAGTGGCCGGGACAGGGAGGAGTTCTTC. It encodes CAWSGRDREEFF.

The chain is built from TRBV6-5 and TRBJ2-7; D possibly corresponds to TRBD2 (7 bases). There are 12 residues in the CDR3. The V end was cut by 6 bases, the J end by 6 bases, with 12 bases between. CDR1 MNHEY and CDR2 SVGAGI come from the germline V gene. This chain's CDR3 is CASRGGAFEQYF. In nucleotides, the CDR3 is TGTGCCAGCAGGGGGGGGGCGTTCGAGCAGTACTTC.

The chain is built from TRBV7-3 and TRBJ2-3; 8 bases match TRBD2. The germline gives CDR1 SGHTA, CDR2 FQGTGA. V was pared by 5 bases and J by 5 bases, with 6 bases of the junction left unmatched. The CDR3 extends over 14 amino acids. The CDR3 is CASSQAGVEDTQYF. The CDR3 DNA sequence: TGTGCCAGCAGCCAAGCGGGGGTGGAAGATACGCAGTATTTT.

The V and J genes are TRBV30 and TRBJ1-1; TRBD1 agrees at 7 bases. CDR1 GTSNPN and CDR2 SVGIG come from the germline V gene (reference sequence). This CDR3 has 13 residues. After removal of 0 bases from V and 5 bases from J, the junction contained 3 bases not matched to a gene. CDR3 DNA: TGTGCCTGGAGTGTGAACAGGGGAACTGAAGCTTTCTTT. The encoded protein is CAWSVNRGTEAFF.

The V and J genes are TRBV18 and TRBJ1-2, with D unresolved. Between the trimmed V and J ends, which lost 2 bases and 3 bases, there was a span of 7 bases. CDR1 KGHSH and CDR2 LQKENI come from the germline V gene. This CDR3 contains 13 residues. The CDR3 DNA reads as TGTGCCAGCTCACCAGGGCGCGACTATGGCTACACCTTC. Encoded protein: CASSPGRDYGYTF.

This rearrangement joins TRBV23-1 to TRBJ2-5, with D unclear. TRBV23-1 is identified as an open reading frame with a role that is uncertain. This CDR3 spans 11 amino acids. The ends were cut back, 6 bases at V and 5 bases at J, with 7 bases in the middle. The CDR3 loop reads CASSPSETQYF. The DNA for the CDR3 is TGCGCCAGCAGCCCTTCGGAGACCCAGTACTTC.

This chain links TRBV5-1 with TRBJ1-1; 7 nucleotides agree with TRBD1. The V and J ends lost 1 base and 5 bases, in that order; junction bases with no gene match: 5. The CDR3 contains 14 residues. Germline V gene sequence: CDR1 SGHRS, CDR2 YFSETQ. CDR3 DNA: TGCGCCAGCAGCTTGAAGGGGGCTTGGACTGAAGCTTTCTTT. Its translation: CASSLKGAWTEAFF.

Only a few counts were recorded for this clone. The chain combines TRBV5-1 with TRBJ2-7, with 9 nucleotides matching TRBD2. The CDR3 contains 16 residues. Germline assignment: CDR1 SGHRS and CDR2 YFSETQ. Losses at the gene ends were 4 bases for V and 4 bases for J; bases not matched to a gene: 12. CDR3 protein: CASSPPRTSETYEQYF. The DNA for the CDR3 is TGCGCCAGCAGCCCCCCTCGGACTAGCGAGACTTACGAGCAGTACTTC. Full variable domain (missing parts from reference TRBV5-1 and TRBJ2-7): KAGVTQTPRYLIKTRGQQVTLSCSPISGHRSVSWYQQTPGQGLQFLFEYFSETQRNKGNFPGRFSGRQFSNSRSEMNVSTLELGDSALYLCASSPPRTSETYEQYFGPGTRLTVT.

The count of this clone is one. V is TRBV5-1 and J is TRBJ1-3, with a tentative D call TRBD1 (6 bases). From germline, CDR1 is SGHRS and CDR2 YFSETQ. V was pared by 0 bases and J by 0 bases, with 13 bases between. CDR3 length equals 17 residues. CDR3 protein: CASSLGPPGVSGNTIYF. The CDR3 DNA follows: TGCGCCAGCAGCTTGGGCCCCCCAGGGGTCTCTGGAAACACCATATATTTT.

The rearrangement uses TRBV29-1 and TRBJ2-3; TRBD1 matches at 9 bases. The trim removed 4 bases at V and 4 bases at J, leaving 3 bases unmatched. Germline assignment: CDR1 SQVTM and CDR2 ANQGSEA. The CDR3 contains 13 residues. CDR3 in DNA: TGCAGCGTTGGGGGACAGGGTGCAGATACGCAGTATTTT. Translating gives CSVGGQGADTQYF.

This clone was found a few times. The V call is TRBV6-2 or TRBV6-3, the J call TRBJ1-2, with TRBD1 as a possible D gene (6 bases). V lost 4 bases and J 8 bases, leaving 17 bases between the germline ends. The CDR3 consists of 14 residues. The germline CDR1 and CDR2 sequences are MNHEY and SVGEGT. The CDR3 protein is CASSSIPDSGGYTF. CDR3 nucleotide sequence: TGTGCCAGCAGTTCCATTCCGGACAGTGGAGGCTACACCTTC.

This clone turned up a few times. This chain connects TRBV6-5 to TRBJ1-2, with D tentatively TRBD1 (5 bases). This CDR3 comprises 13 residues. The V gene lost 5 bases and the J gene lost 1 base, with 8 bases spanning the gap. The germline V gene encodes CDR1 MNHEY and CDR2 SVGAGI. CDR3 loop: CASSRGSNYGYTF. CDR3 nucleotides: TGTGCCAGCAGTAGGGGCAGTAACTATGGCTACACCTTC.

This chain joins TRBV27 and TRBJ2-7; TRBD1 matches at 9 bases. The CDR3 runs to 16 residues. The V segment lost 2 bases and the J segment 4 bases; nucleotides outside the gene matches: 9. Germline lookup yields CDR1 MNHEY and CDR2 SMNVEV (reference sequence). The CDR3 region is CASSLGGQGPPYEQYF. The CDR3 DNA is TGTGCCAGCAGTTTAGGGGGACAGGGACCCCCGTACGAGCAGTACTTC.

The chain joins TRBV5-1 to TRBJ2-2; D is unclear. The CDR3 is made up of 15 amino acids. Looked up from germline, CDR1 is SGHRS and CDR2 is YFSETQ. V shed 0 bases and J shed 2 bases, with 8 bases lying between them. CDR3 DNA: TGCGCCAGCAGCTTGGACAGACCTAACACCGGGGAGCTGTTTTTT. This sequence encodes CASSLDRPNTGELFF.

The CDR3 bases are TGTGCCAGCACCCAACCCGGACTAGCGGAGACCACAGATACGCAGTATTTT. Its protein product is CASTQPGLAETTDTQYF. The gene calls are TRBV28 and TRBJ2-3, with TRBD2 identical over 10 bases. Germline V CDR1 and CDR2: MDHEN, SYDVKM. The length of the CDR3 is 17 residues. The junction had 12 bases not matched to a gene; V was cut back by 7 bases and J by 2 bases.

V gene TRBV9 combines with J gene TRBJ2-1; a possible D gene is TRBD2 (5 bases). The CDR3 has 21 amino acids. Trimming took off 3 bases at V and 0 bases at J, with 28 bases between the two ends. Germline CDR1 SGDLS, CDR2 YYNGEE. CDR3: CASSGDRSRRERTSSYNEQFF. CDR3 DNA: TGTGCCAGCAGCGGGGATAGGAGTCGGCGAGAGCGGACGAGCTCCTACAATGAGCAGTTCTTC.

The rearrangement joins TRBV2 to TRBJ1-2; 9 bases are shared with TRBD1. After removal of 3 bases from V and 8 bases from J, the junction contained 7 bases not matched to a gene. CDR3 length: 14 amino acids. Germline-derived CDR1 and CDR2 are SNHLY and FYNNEI. CDR3 coding DNA: TGTGCCAGCAGTGATGGACAGGGGTCAAGAGGCTACACCTTC. Its translation: CASSDGQGSRGYTF.

CDR3 loop: CASSGTPPGGYTF. In nucleotides, the CDR3 is TGTGCCAGCAGTGGGACACCTCCCGGTGGCTACACCTTC. This chain uses TRBV2 with TRBJ1-2; D is perhaps TRBD1 (5 bases). Looked up from germline, CDR1 is SNHLY and CDR2 is FYNNEI. This CDR3 is built from 13 residues. The V end lost 4 bases, the J end lost 7 bases, and 13 bases lay between the germline ends.

This clone was seen a few times. This chain links TRBV5-1 with TRBJ1-1; D uncertain. Germline CDR1 is SGHRS and CDR2 is YFSETQ. The ends were cut back, 0 bases at V and 8 bases at J, with 17 bases in the middle. CDR3 length equals 15 residues. CDR3 protein: CASSLDGWSSQEAFF. CDR3 bases: TGCGCCAGCAGCTTGGACGGTTGGTCTAGCCAAGAAGCTTTCTTT.

The chain combines TRBV7-2 with TRBJ2-4; 7 nucleotides align to TRBD2. The CDR3 has 17 amino acids. Germline assignment: CDR1 SGHTA and CDR2 FQGNSA. The V segment lost 5 bases and the J segment 1 base; nucleotides outside the gene matches: 11. This CDR3 is CASSLESLAPAKNIQYF. For the CDR3, the DNA is TGTGCCAGCAGCCTCGAGTCACTAGCGCCCGCCAAAAACATTCAGTACTTC.

In its sample, this clone was seen a few times. CDR3 coding DNA: TGTGCCAGCAGTTACTCGGGAGCCGCCTACAATGAGCAGTTCTTC. Translating it yields CASSYSGAAYNEQFF. The chain links TRBV6-5 to TRBJ2-1, with D possibly TRBD2 on 5 matching bases. Deletions cut 0 bases from V and 2 bases from J, with 8 bases between. In germline, CDR1 is MNHEY, CDR2 SVGAGI. The CDR3 totals 15 residues.

The chain recombines TRBV28 with TRBJ1-1; 8 nucleotides agree with TRBD1. CDR3 length equals 15 residues. Germline CDR1 is MDHEN and CDR2 is SYDVKM. J was trimmed by 6 bases and V by 5 bases; bases with no gene match: 11. The CDR3 DNA reads TGTGCCAGCAGTCCCCCCGGACAGGGATATGCTGAAGCTTTCTTT. It is translated as CASSPPGQGYAEAFF.

This sequence joins TRBV28 and TRBJ1-5, with 7 bases aligning to TRBD1. The CDR3 is 14 amino acids. Looked up from germline, CDR1 is MDHEN and CDR2 is SYDVKM. The trim removed 8 bases at V and 1 base at J, leaving 5 bases unmatched. CDR3 bases: TGTGCCAGCTGTAGAGGGGGCAGCAATCAGCCCCAGCATTTT. As protein: CASCRGGSNQPQHF.